This record covers a single T cell receptor (beta chain). Its antigen remains unidentified. These data originate in a study of T cell repertoires in cytomegalovirus infection. There are 13 residues in the CDR3. The V end was cut by 3 bases, the J end by 12 bases, with 14 bases between. The germline CDR1 and CDR2 sequences are SEHNR and FQNEAQ (reference sequence). From the reads, TCRdb called clonotypes with MiXCR, one entry per CDR3 protein. This table has 900,000 to 950,000 distinct CDR3 sequences, approximately 31% appearing once. Material: cultured CD8+ T cells from PBMCs, obtained from culture after CMV antigen stimulation. This sequence was found in a human donor in good health (CMV status not recorded). Some clones in this sample may be carry-over from other donors' samples. V gene TRBV7-9 combines with J gene TRBJ1-4, with D possibly being TRBD1 (5 bases). The CDR3 sequence is CASSLAGTSELFF. CDR3 nucleotide sequence: TGTGCCAGCAGCTTGGCAGGGACTTCGGAACTGTTTTTT.